This T cell receptor beta chain is from a study of shared clonotypes between healthy human individuals. Clones were read by immunoSEQ multiplex PCR, and TCRdb kept only the in-frame ones, dropping some. The data show about 320,000 clones, over 75% seen once. V shed 6 bases and J 13 bases; nucleotides not matched to a gene: 8. CDR3 size: 14 residues. From germline, CDR1 is MDHEN and CDR2 SYDVKM. All donors qualified as healthy HIV-negative adults and had experienced no recent acute infections or vaccinations. Sample share makes this clone medium-sized. The same CDR3 is also encoded by other DNA sequences in this sample.

Sample: memory CD8+ T cells sorted from blood. Sample subset: CD45RO+ cells pooled with CCR7-negative TemRA cells. This sequence originates from a man aged 18 to 35 in good health. The chain joins TRBV28 to TRBJ2-1; 14 bases fit TRBD2. The CDR3 here is CASSTGTSGRIQFF. The CDR3 coding sequence is TGTGCCAGCAGCACCGGGACTAGCGGGAGAATACAGTTCTTC.